These 5 T cell receptor beta chains originate from one sample sequenced in a study of T cells after yellow fever vaccination. Each CDR3 protein is one row after TCRdb ran MiXCR on the 5' RACE reads. The sample includes some 560,000 distinct CDR3 sequences, less than 20% of them seen just once. The specimen was PBMCs, collected 5 to 6 days after the first yellow fever vaccination. Receptors originate from a man aged 18 to 29 who received the YFV17D yellow fever vaccine.

This clonotype has a handful of counts. This chain joins TRBV19 and TRBJ1-4, with D uncertain. The germline gives CDR1 LNHDA, CDR2 SQIVND (reference sequence). This CDR3 contains 14 residues. The V end lost 7 bases, the J end lost 0 bases, and 9 bases lay between the germline ends. The CDR3 region has the DNA TGTGCCAGTACTACGGGAACAACTAATGAAAAACTGTTTTTT. Amino acids: CASTTGTTNEKLFF.

This clonotype was counted many times. The rearrangement links TRBV7-2 to TRBJ2-4; 7 bases fit TRBD2. The CDR3 consists of 14 residues. CDR1 SGHTA and CDR2 FQGNSA come from the germline V gene. V shed 0 bases and J 5 bases; nucleotides not matched to a gene: 1. CDR3 sequence (DNA): TGTGCCAGCAGCTTAGCGGGGGGGGAAAACATTCAGTACTTC. Translation gives CASSLAGGENIQYF.

The table lists this clonotype with many counts. V gene TRBV28 combines with J gene TRBJ2-7, with D uncertain. The germline V and J ends were trimmed by 6 bases and 1 base, with 7 bases remaining between them. CDR1 and CDR2 (germline): MDHEN, SYDVKM. The CDR3 contains 12 residues. The CDR3 loop is CASSMDSYEQYV. The CDR3 region has the DNA TGTGCCAGCAGCATGGATTCCTACGAGCAGTACGTC.

The chain links TRBV19 to TRBJ1-5, with D tentatively TRBD1 (5 bases). The CDR3 totals 14 residues. With 7 bases removed from V and 2 bases from J, the gap between germline ends came to 12 bases. Germline loops: CDR1 LNHDA, CDR2 SQIVND (reference sequence). The CDR3: CASTAGTGNQPQHF. The CDR3 nucleotides read TGTGCCAGTACCGCGGGGACTGGCAATCAGCCCCAGCATTTT. Supplemented by reference TRBV19 and TRBJ1-5, the full variable domain reads DGGITQSPKYLFRKEGQNVTLSCEQNLNHDAMYWYRQDPGQGLRLIYYSQIVNDFQKGDIAEGYSVSREKKESFPLTVTSAQKNPTAFYLCASTAGTGNQPQHFGDGTRLSIL.

V and J are TRBV27 and TRBJ2-3; perhaps TRBD2 as D (7 bases). V lost 1 base and J lost 4, with 12 bases in between. This CDR3 has 15 amino acids. The germline V gene has CDR1 MNHEY and CDR2 SMNVEV (reference sequence). The CDR3 coding sequence is TGTGCCAGCAGTTTATTGGGGGGGGGGCCAGATACGCAGTATTTT. Protein: CASSLLGGGPDTQYF.